This T cell receptor (beta chain) was captured by sequencing in a study of T cells in localized non-small cell lung cancer. Sequenced by immunoSEQ multiplex PCR; TCRdb stores in-frame clones only, minus some. The sample shows approximately 150,000 clones, roughly 90% of them seen only once. Deletions cut 0 bases from V and 0 bases from J, with 20 bases between. The germline V gene encodes CDR1 ENHRY and CDR2 SYGVKD. This CDR3 spans 19 amino acids. The sample consisted of peripheral blood, taken before any cancer treatment. This TCR was recovered from a female donor over 55 with stage I lung adenocarcinoma. The chain uses TRBV10-3 and TRBJ1-2; possibly TRBD1 for D (6 bases). CDR3 nucleotides: TGTGCCATCAGTGAGTCGGCTCCGGGGGGGGCCGTAACTAACTATGGCTACACCTTC. The encoded protein is CAISESAPGGAVTNYGYTF.